These T cell receptor beta chains were read from a single sample in a study of beta chain features in type 1 diabetes. Here immunoSEQ multiplex PCR was the method, and the copy in TCRdb shows in-frame clones only, minus some. The sample comprises roughly 380,000 clones, about 19% of which are singletons, and around 0.045% rests with the top ten. The material sequenced was naive CD4+ T cells from blood. The source of these receptors is a woman between 18 and 29 years old in good health. Both conserved end residues are part of each CDR3. D genes are given only for firm matches. Not every row has a clone size; where given, it reads once, few, many or a size class.

cdr3_nt: TGTGCCAGCTCACCACCGGGGACAACGTACAATGAGCAGTTCTTC
cdr3_aa: CASSPPGTTYNEQFF
v_call: TRBV18
clone_size: .
cdr3_length: 15
j_call: TRBJ2-1
d_call: .

cdr3_nt: TGTGCCAGCAGCTTGACCCAGGGTATAGGGACAGATACGCAGTATTTT
cdr3_aa: CASSLTQGIGTDTQYF
v_call: TRBV5-8
clone_size: .
cdr3_length: 16
j_call: TRBJ2-3
d_call: .

cdr3_nt: TGTGCCAGCAGCTCCAGACAGACAGGGGGATATGGCTACACCTTC
cdr3_aa: CASSSRQTGGYGYTF
v_call: TRBV11-2
clone_size: .
cdr3_length: 15
j_call: TRBJ1-2
d_call: TRBD1

cdr3_nt: TGCAGTGCTAGTGGCGGAGATACGCAGTATTTT
cdr3_aa: CSASGGDTQYF
v_call: TRBV20-1
clone_size: .
cdr3_length: 11
j_call: TRBJ2-3
d_call: .

cdr3_nt: TGCGCCAGCAGCTTGGCCGGGACTAGCGGAGCGTTCACGAACTCCTACAATGAGCAGTTCTTC
cdr3_aa: CASSLAGTSGAFTNSYNEQFF
v_call: TRBV5-1
clone_size: few
cdr3_length: 21
j_call: TRBJ2-1
d_call: TRBD2

cdr3_nt: TGTGCCATGGCAGGGGCGGGCTCCTACAATGAGCAGTTCTTC
cdr3_aa: CAMAGAGSYNEQFF
v_call: TRBV10-3
clone_size: few
cdr3_length: 14
j_call: TRBJ2-1
d_call: .

cdr3_nt: TGCGCCAGCAGCCCAGGGGGAAGAAGCTCCTACGAGCAGTACTTC
cdr3_aa: CASSPGGRSSYEQYF
v_call: TRBV4-1
clone_size: .
cdr3_length: 15
j_call: TRBJ2-7
d_call: TRBD1

cdr3_nt: TGTGCCTGGAGTGTCAAAGGGGCCACTGAAGCTTTCTTT
cdr3_aa: CAWSVKGATEAFF
v_call: TRBV30
clone_size: .
cdr3_length: 13
j_call: TRBJ1-1
d_call: .

cdr3_nt: TGTGCCTGGAGTGTACTGGGTAGCGGGTTAAGGCAGTACTTC
cdr3_aa: CAWSVLGSGLRQYF
v_call: TRBV30
clone_size: few
cdr3_length: 14
j_call: TRBJ2-7
d_call: TRBD2

cdr3_nt: TGTGCCAGCAGCCAAGAATTCGGTAAAACCTCAGATACGCAGTATTTT
cdr3_aa: CASSQEFGKTSDTQYF
v_call: TRBV4-2
clone_size: .
cdr3_length: 16
j_call: TRBJ2-3
d_call: .

cdr3_nt: TGTGCCAGCTGCCCCTTGCGGAACACTGAAGCTTTCTTT
cdr3_aa: CASCPLRNTEAFF
v_call: TRBV2
clone_size: few
cdr3_length: 13
j_call: TRBJ1-1
d_call: .

cdr3_nt: TGTGCCACAACCGGGACAGCGAACACTGAAGCTTTCTTT
cdr3_aa: CATTGTANTEAFF
v_call: TRBV11-3
clone_size: .
cdr3_length: 13
j_call: TRBJ1-1
d_call: TRBD1

cdr3_nt: TGTGCCAGCAGCTTAGTAACAGGGGTACACAATGAGCAGTTCTTC
cdr3_aa: CASSLVTGVHNEQFF
v_call: TRBV7-2
clone_size: few
cdr3_length: 15
j_call: TRBJ2-1
d_call: TRBD1

cdr3_nt: TGTGCCAGCCGAACTAGCTCCGGGCTGTTCTTC
cdr3_aa: CASRTSSGLFF
v_call: TRBV2
clone_size: few
cdr3_length: 11
j_call: TRBJ2-1
d_call: .

cdr3_nt: TGTGCCAGCAAAGGAGAAGGTGGGGAGCAGTACTTC
cdr3_aa: CASKGEGGEQYF
v_call: TRBV2
clone_size: few
cdr3_length: 12
j_call: TRBJ2-7
d_call: .

cdr3_nt: TGCGCCAGCAGCTTGCGAGGCGGGAGGGCCATCAATGAGCAGTTCTTC
cdr3_aa: CASSLRGGRAINEQFF
v_call: TRBV5-1
clone_size: .
cdr3_length: 16
j_call: TRBJ2-1
d_call: TRBD2

cdr3_nt: TGTGCCAGCATTAGGGGGCCAGCAGAAACCCAGTACTTC
cdr3_aa: CASIRGPAETQYF
v_call: TRBV2
clone_size: few
cdr3_length: 13
j_call: TRBJ2-5
d_call: TRBD1

cdr3_nt: TGTGCCAGCAGCTCCGGAATGCGAGGAGGCGGAACTGAAGCTTTCTTT
cdr3_aa: CASSSGMRGGGTEAFF
v_call: TRBV7-2
clone_size: few
cdr3_length: 16
j_call: TRBJ1-1
d_call: .

cdr3_nt: TGTGCCAGCAGCTTGAATCTAGGCCCAGAGACCCAGTACTTC
cdr3_aa: CASSLNLGPETQYF
v_call: TRBV7-2
clone_size: few
cdr3_length: 14
j_call: TRBJ2-5
d_call: .

cdr3_nt: TGTGCCAGCAGCCTAGGACCGGACTTGAGAGCCTTC
cdr3_aa: CASSLGPDLRAF
v_call: TRBV7-9
clone_size: .
cdr3_length: 12
j_call: TRBJ2-7
d_call: .

cdr3_nt: TGTGCCAGCAGCTCCTCGGGAGGGACAGGGAACTACGAGCAGTACTTC
cdr3_aa: CASSSSGGTGNYEQYF
v_call: TRBV7-9
clone_size: .
cdr3_length: 16
j_call: TRBJ2-7
d_call: .

cdr3_nt: TGTGCCAGCAGCTTAGGTAGCTCCACCCCCTATGGCTACACCTTC
cdr3_aa: CASSLGSSTPYGYTF
v_call: TRBV7-2
clone_size: few
cdr3_length: 15
j_call: TRBJ1-2
d_call: .

cdr3_nt: TGTGCCAGCAGCCAACTCCTAGGACAGGGGGGCTACGAGCAGTACTTC
cdr3_aa: CASSQLLGQGGYEQYF
v_call: TRBV16
clone_size: .
cdr3_length: 16
j_call: TRBJ2-7
d_call: TRBD1

cdr3_nt: TGTGCCATCAGTCCGGGGGTTCTTTACTATGGCTACACCTTC
cdr3_aa: CAISPGVLYYGYTF
v_call: TRBV10-3
clone_size: .
cdr3_length: 14
j_call: TRBJ1-2
d_call: .

cdr3_nt: TGCGCCAGCAGCTTGGCCGGGGGACAGGGTCAGGTGAACACTGAAGCTTTCTTT
cdr3_aa: CASSLAGGQGQVNTEAFF
v_call: TRBV5-1
clone_size: .
cdr3_length: 18
j_call: TRBJ1-1
d_call: TRBD1

cdr3_nt: TGTGCCAGCAAGGCAGGGGGGGAGACCCAGTACTTC
cdr3_aa: CASKAGGETQYF
v_call: TRBV7-6
clone_size: few
cdr3_length: 12
j_call: TRBJ2-5
d_call: .

cdr3_nt: TGCAGCGTTCCTCGGGAGCAGTTCTTC
cdr3_aa: CSVPREQFF
v_call: TRBV29-1
clone_size: .
cdr3_length: 9
j_call: TRBJ2-1
d_call: .

cdr3_nt: TGTGCCAGCTCACCGCCCGGACGGGGGACCTACGAGCAGTACTTC
cdr3_aa: CASSPPGRGTYEQYF
v_call: TRBV18
clone_size: few
cdr3_length: 15
j_call: TRBJ2-7
d_call: .

cdr3_nt: TGTGCCAGCAGCGGAATTCTAGGCAGAGTCAACACCGGGGAGCTGTTTTTT
cdr3_aa: CASSGILGRVNTGELFF
v_call: TRBV7-9
clone_size: .
cdr3_length: 17
j_call: TRBJ2-2
d_call: .

cdr3_nt: TGCAGCGTCGGACAGGGGAGCAATCAGCCCCAGCATTTT
cdr3_aa: CSVGQGSNQPQHF
v_call: TRBV29-1
clone_size: few
cdr3_length: 13
j_call: TRBJ1-5
d_call: TRBD1

cdr3_nt: TGTGCCTGGAGGGAGAATGCTAATCAGCCCCAGCATTTT
cdr3_aa: CAWRENANQPQHF
v_call: TRBV30
clone_size: few
cdr3_length: 13
j_call: TRBJ1-5
d_call: .

cdr3_nt: TGTGCCAGCAGCTTATTGTCGGGACAGGGATTTGATACGCAGTATTTT
cdr3_aa: CASSLLSGQGFDTQYF
v_call: TRBV7-6
clone_size: .
cdr3_length: 16
j_call: TRBJ2-3
d_call: TRBD1

cdr3_nt: TGTGCCAGCAGAGGAACTACTAGCGGAACAGATACGCAGTATTTT
cdr3_aa: CASRGTTSGTDTQYF
v_call: TRBV2
clone_size: few
cdr3_length: 15
j_call: TRBJ2-3
d_call: TRBD2

cdr3_nt: TGCGCCAGCAGCGAAAGGACAGGTCCTGCTGAAAAACTGTTTTTT
cdr3_aa: CASSERTGPAEKLFF
v_call: TRBV5-1
clone_size: .
cdr3_length: 15
j_call: TRBJ1-4
d_call: TRBD1

cdr3_nt: TGTGCCTGGAGTGTTGGCGGAGAAGCTTTCTTT
cdr3_aa: CAWSVGGEAFF
v_call: TRBV30
clone_size: .
cdr3_length: 11
j_call: TRBJ1-1
d_call: .

cdr3_nt: TGTGCCAGCAGCTCGGACAGTATATACAATGAGCAGTTCTTC
cdr3_aa: CASSSDSIYNEQFF
v_call: TRBV11-1
clone_size: .
cdr3_length: 14
j_call: TRBJ2-1
d_call: .

cdr3_nt: TGTGCTAGCAGCTCGAGCGGCCACACAGATACGCAGTATTTT
cdr3_aa: CASSSSGHTDTQYF
v_call: TRBV7-7
clone_size: .
cdr3_length: 14
j_call: TRBJ2-3
d_call: .

cdr3_nt: TGTGCCAGCAGCGCCCCTGGACAGTTTTACAATGAGCAGTTCTTC
cdr3_aa: CASSAPGQFYNEQFF
v_call: TRBV7-8
clone_size: few
cdr3_length: 15
j_call: TRBJ2-1
d_call: .

cdr3_nt: TGTGCCAGCAGCGAAAATAGCGGGGGTGTCGGGACCCAGTACTTC
cdr3_aa: CASSENSGGVGTQYF
v_call: TRBV7-2
clone_size: .
cdr3_length: 15
j_call: TRBJ2-5
d_call: TRBD2

cdr3_nt: TGTGCCAGCAGCGCTCGGGACAGTGAAGCTTTCTTT
cdr3_aa: CASSARDSEAFF
v_call: TRBV9
clone_size: few
cdr3_length: 12
j_call: TRBJ1-1
d_call: TRBD1

cdr3_nt: TGTGCCAGCAGCTCGGCATGGACTGGCGAAAAACTGTTTTTT
cdr3_aa: CASSSAWTGEKLFF
v_call: TRBV7-8
clone_size: .
cdr3_length: 14
j_call: TRBJ1-4
d_call: .

cdr3_nt: TGTGCCAGCAGCTTACGAGGGCGGAGTAATTCACCCCTCCACTTT
cdr3_aa: CASSLRGRSNSPLHF
v_call: TRBV7-9
clone_size: few
cdr3_length: 15
j_call: TRBJ1-6
d_call: .

cdr3_nt: TGTGCCAGCAGCTTACAAGGACTAGCGGGAACAGATACGCAGTATTTT
cdr3_aa: CASSLQGLAGTDTQYF
v_call: TRBV11-1
clone_size: few
cdr3_length: 16
j_call: TRBJ2-3
d_call: TRBD2

cdr3_nt: TGTGCCAGTAGTATGGGGCAGGGGACCCGCGAGAAGCAGTACTTC
cdr3_aa: CASSMGQGTREKQYF
v_call: TRBV19
clone_size: .
cdr3_length: 15
j_call: TRBJ2-7
d_call: .

cdr3_nt: TGTGCCAGCAGACAAGGACAGGCTGGGGCCAACGTCCTGACTTTC
cdr3_aa: CASRQGQAGANVLTF
v_call: TRBV7-2
clone_size: few
cdr3_length: 15
j_call: TRBJ2-6
d_call: TRBD1

cdr3_nt: TGTGCCAGCAGCGCACAGGGTGCAGATACGCAGTATTTT
cdr3_aa: CASSAQGADTQYF
v_call: TRBV7-2
clone_size: .
cdr3_length: 13
j_call: TRBJ2-3
d_call: .

cdr3_nt: TGTGCCAGTAGTACAGGGGGCGCGCAGCCCCAGCATTTT
cdr3_aa: CASSTGGAQPQHF
v_call: TRBV19
clone_size: .
cdr3_length: 13
j_call: TRBJ1-5
d_call: TRBD1

cdr3_nt: TGTGCCAGCAGCTTGGTAGACAGAAACACTGAAGCTTTCTTT
cdr3_aa: CASSLVDRNTEAFF
v_call: TRBV5-6
clone_size: .
cdr3_length: 14
j_call: TRBJ1-1
d_call: .

cdr3_nt: TGTGCCAGCAGCAGGGGAGGGAATGAGCAGTTCTTC
cdr3_aa: CASSRGGNEQFF
v_call: TRBV7-9
clone_size: few
cdr3_length: 12
j_call: TRBJ2-1
d_call: TRBD2

cdr3_nt: TGCAGCGTAGCTCCTCGGCTAGCGGGAGGGTCCTACGAGCAGTACTTC
cdr3_aa: CSVAPRLAGGSYEQYF
v_call: TRBV29-1
clone_size: .
cdr3_length: 16
j_call: TRBJ2-7
d_call: TRBD2

cdr3_nt: TGTGCCAGCTCACCAAAGACAGGGGGGTATGGCTACACCTTC
cdr3_aa: CASSPKTGGYGYTF
v_call: TRBV18
clone_size: .
cdr3_length: 14
j_call: TRBJ1-2
d_call: TRBD1

cdr3_nt: TGTGCCAGTACCGGGGTAGGGAGCTCCTATAATTCACCCCTCCACTTT
cdr3_aa: CASTGVGSSYNSPLHF
v_call: TRBV25-1
clone_size: .
cdr3_length: 16
j_call: TRBJ1-6
d_call: .

cdr3_nt: TGTGCCAGCAGTCTAATTCAGGGGACTGGAAACACCATATATTTT
cdr3_aa: CASSLIQGTGNTIYF
v_call: TRBV28
clone_size: .
cdr3_length: 15
j_call: TRBJ1-3
d_call: .